This T cell receptor (beta chain) derives from a study of T cells in Graves' hyperthyroidism and ophthalmopathy. Study results and limitations: Researchers report that a 13 V-J model separated ophthalmopathy from stable hyperthyroidism.

Template material for amplifying TCR beta CDR3 regions consisted of RNA transcripts. HTBI primers were employed in a first-round RT-PCR of the TCR CDR3. TCRdb used MiXCR to reprocess the multiplex PCR reads, holding one entry per CDR3 protein. The sample lists 300,000 to 450,000 distinct CDR3 sequences; roughly 25% were seen once. Participants, patients aged 18 to 65, had newly diagnosed hyperthyroidism with a duration under 2 months. More than 9.5 ml fresh peripheral blood yielded the PBMCs. Trimming removed 1 base from V and 5 bases from J; junction bases left unmatched: 7. CDR1 is SGHDT, CDR2 YYEEEE, per germline. The CDR3 sequence is 16 residues long. Of note for this clonotype: Antigen unknown.

The chain employs TRBV5-6 and TRBJ2-2, with 8 positions matching TRBD1. The material sequenced was blood. This TCR came from a man between 45 and 60 years old with Graves' hyperthyroidism. CDR3 bases: TGTGCCAGCAGCTTGTGGCAGGGGGCGAGAACCGGGGAGCTGTTTTTT. Its protein product is CASSLWQGARTGELFF.